This T cell receptor (beta chain) was sequenced in a study of CXCR3-negative and CXCR3-positive naive CD8 T cells. General observations from the study: With respect to TRBV-TRBJ usage, naive CXCR3-negative and CXCR3-positive cells were similar; memory differed. For CXCR3-positive naive cells, TRB CDR3s were more hydrophobic than those of CXCR3-negative naive cells.

The authors made the TRB cDNA libraries by 5' RACE using UMI labels. TCRdb reprocessed the 5' RACE reads; each CDR3 protein has one entry and no DNA is given. The listing contains approximately 100,000 distinct CDR3 sequences. Germline assignment: CDR1 MNHEY and CDR2 SVGEGT. The CDR3 is made up of 19 amino acids. Notes on this clonotype: Its antigen is undetermined.

The clonotype originates from a human donor in good health. Some clones in this sample may be carry-over from other donors' samples. Sample: naive CXCR3+ CD8+ T cells from blood. Subset denoted: CD45RO-CCR7+CD27+CD95- naive CD8+ T cells expressing CXCR3 (TNR3+). The chain links TRBV6-2 or TRBV6-3 to TRBJ2-1; TCRdb's assignment of TRBD2 cannot be checked, as there is no DNA. The CDR3 reads CASSYGGVAGISIVNEQFF.